This T cell receptor beta chain was captured by sequencing in a study of T cells in Graves' hyperthyroidism and ophthalmopathy. This clonotype was counted only a few times. Exclusion followed for patients with uncontrolled infection, other autoimmune disease, pregnancy or lactation. Amplified TCR beta CDR3 regions derived from RNA transcripts. Using the HTBI primer set, a first-round RT-PCR was run on the TCR CDR3. Each CDR3 protein gets one entry after TCRdb re-called the multiplex PCR reads with MiXCR. The sample lists 660,000 or so distinct CDR3 sequences, roughly 20% seen once, with over 30% in the top ten. The CDR3 sequence is 14 residues long. Per germline, CDR1 SGHRS and CDR2 YFSETQ. V lost 2 bases to trimming and J lost 5 bases, with 11 bases between them.

The chain is built from TRBV5-1 and TRBJ2-1; D unresolved. This TCR was recovered from a man aged 25 to 40 with Graves' ophthalmopathy. Sequences were obtained from blood. The CDR3 DNA reads TGCGCCAGCAGCTTCCGCTCCCTCCACAATGAGCAGTTCTTC. Amino acids: CASSFRSLHNEQFF.